A selection of T cell receptor beta chains follows, all from one sample in a study of CD8+CD57+ T cells in acquired aplastic anemia. TCRdb redid the calling of the reads with MiXCR, one entry per CDR3 protein. The sample contains 95,000 to 120,000 distinct CDR3 sequences, approximately 48% of which appear only once. The sequenced sample consisted of sorted CD4+, CD8+, or CD8+CD57+ T cells (not recorded which) from PBMCs. The receptors stem from a human donor in good health, serving as a control. Both conserved end residues are part of each CDR3. Fields, in order: D gene, clone size, V gene, J gene, CDR3 protein, CDR3 DNA. D genes are given only for firm matches. Only some rows state a clone size, as once, few, many or a class for expanded clones.

d_call: NA; clone_size: many; v_call: TRBV29-1; j_call: TRBJ1-5; cdr3_aa: CSARLDSNQPQHF; cdr3_nt: TGCAGCGCGAGGCTTGATAGCAATCAGCCCCAGCATTTT
d_call: NA; clone_size: NA; v_call: TRBV20-1; j_call: TRBJ2-1; cdr3_aa: CSASGEYSYNEQFF; cdr3_nt: TGCAGTGCTAGCGGGGAATACTCCTACAATGAGCAGTTCTTC
d_call: TRBD1; clone_size: NA; v_call: TRBV19; j_call: TRBJ1-5; cdr3_aa: CATGGNQPQHF; cdr3_nt: TGTGCCACAGGGGGCAATCAGCCCCAGCATTTC
d_call: NA; clone_size: NA; v_call: TRBV29-1; j_call: TRBJ1-3; cdr3_aa: CSATESSGNTIYF; cdr3_nt: TGCAGCGCGACGGAGAGCTCTGGAAACACCATATATTTT
d_call: NA; clone_size: many; v_call: TRBV12-3/TRBV12-4; j_call: TRBJ1-1; cdr3_aa: CATTGQPNTEAFF; cdr3_nt: TGTGCCACCACTGGGCAGCCGAACACTGAAGCTTTCTTT
d_call: TRBD2; clone_size: many; v_call: TRBV9; j_call: TRBJ2-5; cdr3_aa: CASSAGGEETQYF; cdr3_nt: TGTGCCAGCAGTGCGGGGGGTGAAGAGACCCAGTACTTC
d_call: NA; clone_size: few; v_call: TRBV10-2; j_call: TRBJ1-5; cdr3_aa: CASRQGRSNQPQHF; cdr3_nt: TGCGCCAGCAGACAAGGGAGGAGCAATCAGCCCCAGCATTTT
d_call: TRBD2; clone_size: NA; v_call: TRBV20-1; j_call: TRBJ2-3; cdr3_aa: CSASGRGGADTQYF; cdr3_nt: TGCAGTGCTAGTGGGCGGGGGGGAGCAGATACGCAGTATTTT
d_call: NA; clone_size: few; v_call: TRBV29-1; j_call: TRBJ1-3; cdr3_aa: CSVSGATDSGNTIYF; cdr3_nt: TGCAGCGTCTCTGGGGCAACCGACTCTGGAAACACCATATATTTT
d_call: NA; clone_size: few; v_call: TRBV24-1; j_call: TRBJ1-2; cdr3_aa: CATSDWGSGYTF; cdr3_nt: TGTGCCACCAGTGATTGGGGGTCGGGCTACACCTTC
d_call: NA; clone_size: once; v_call: TRBV5-5; j_call: TRBJ1-2; cdr3_aa: CASSFGTVTNYGYTF; cdr3_nt: TGTGCCAGCAGCTTTGGGACGGTGACTAACTATGGCTACACCTTC
d_call: NA; clone_size: NA; v_call: TRBV4-3; j_call: TRBJ2-7; cdr3_aa: CASSPGTPPYEQYF; cdr3_nt: TGCGCCAGCAGCCCCGGGACACCCCCCTACGAGCAGTACTTC
d_call: TRBD1; clone_size: NA; v_call: TRBV7-3; j_call: TRBJ1-2; cdr3_aa: CASSFLGGTDYGYTF; cdr3_nt: TGTGCCAGCAGCTTCCTAGGGGGGACAGACTATGGCTACACCTTC
d_call: TRBD1; clone_size: NA; v_call: TRBV15; j_call: TRBJ2-5; cdr3_aa: CATSKYHTGDQETQYF; cdr3_nt: TGTGCCACCAGCAAGTACCACACAGGGGACCAAGAGACCCAGTACTTC
d_call: TRBD1; clone_size: many; v_call: TRBV10-3; j_call: TRBJ1-6; cdr3_aa: CATQAGGQESSPLHF; cdr3_nt: TGTGCCACCCAGGCGGGTGGACAGGAGAGTTCACCCCTCCACTTT
d_call: NA; clone_size: NA; v_call: TRBV9; j_call: TRBJ1-3; cdr3_aa: CASSYRQLSSSGNTIYF; cdr3_nt: TGTGCCAGCAGCTACCGACAGCTCTCAAGCTCTGGAAACACCATATATTTT
d_call: TRBD1; clone_size: few; v_call: TRBV14; j_call: TRBJ1-4; cdr3_aa: CASSQTGTGLAEKLFF; cdr3_nt: TGTGCCAGCAGCCAAACCGGGACAGGGTTGGCTGAAAAACTGTTTTTT
d_call: TRBD1; clone_size: many; v_call: TRBV27; j_call: TRBJ2-7; cdr3_aa: CASSLQTGVPYEQYF; cdr3_nt: TGTGCCAGCAGTTTACAGACAGGGGTTCCCTACGAGCAGTACTTC
d_call: NA; clone_size: NA; v_call: TRBV20-1; j_call: TRBJ2-7; cdr3_aa: CSARGTASYEQYF; cdr3_nt: TGCAGTGCTAGAGGGACTGCCTCCTACGAGCAGTACTTC
d_call: NA; clone_size: many; v_call: TRBV9; j_call: TRBJ2-2; cdr3_aa: CASSADTGELFF; cdr3_nt: TGTGCCAGCAGCGCGGACACCGGGGAGCTGTTTTTT
d_call: NA; clone_size: NA; v_call: TRBV24-1; j_call: TRBJ1-6; cdr3_aa: CATSDLVQVWNSPLHF; cdr3_nt: TGTGCCACCAGTGATTTGGTTCAGGTTTGGAATTCACCCCTCCACTTT
d_call: TRBD1; clone_size: once; v_call: TRBV4-1; j_call: TRBJ1-2; cdr3_aa: CASSPSRDSYGYTF; cdr3_nt: TGCGCCAGCAGCCCCTCTAGGGACAGCTATGGCTACACCTTC
d_call: TRBD2; clone_size: NA; v_call: TRBV5-4; j_call: TRBJ2-7; cdr3_aa: CAVPGLVRQYF; cdr3_nt: TGTGCCGTCCCGGGACTAGTTCGGCAGTACTTC
d_call: NA; clone_size: NA; v_call: TRBV7-9; j_call: TRBJ1-4; cdr3_aa: CASSPETTNEKLFF; cdr3_nt: TGTGCCAGCAGCCCCGAGACAACTAATGAAAAACTGTTTTTT